The 12 T cell receptor beta chains below all came from one sample that was sequenced in a study of OX40 agonist ivuxolimab in advanced cancers. Libraries were constructed by the immunoSEQ multiplex PCR assay. In TCRdb, the immuneACCESS table is reduced to in-frame sequences with V and J assigned. These tables do not hold every clone; where another copy was compared, an unresolved V gene accounts for under half, and the others remain unexplained. The sample includes tens of thousands of clones, with approximately 81% observed a single time. The ten largest clones add up to 15% to 20% of the sample. The starting material was CD4+ or CD8+ T cells sorted from blood, obtained in a trial of the OX40 agonist ivuxolimab. The receptors were gathered from an adult with an advanced solid tumor such as melanoma, head and neck, liver or kidney cancer.

The V call is TRBV29-1, the J call TRBJ2-3; 8 bases line up with TRBD1. From germline, CDR1 is SQVTM and CDR2 ANQGSEA. The V gene end was trimmed by 1 base and the J gene end by 6 bases; junction bases not matched to a gene: 6. The CDR3 has 14 amino acids. CDR3 region: CSVEVDRVGDTQYF. The CDR3 coding sequence is TGCAGCGTTGAAGTGGACAGGGTGGGGGATACGCAGTATTTT.

The chain uses TRBV19 and TRBJ1-5; D is undetermined. V lost 3 bases and J 0 bases, leaving 18 bases between the germline ends. Germline loops: CDR1 LNHDA, CDR2 SQIVND (reference sequence). The CDR3 is 18 residues long. This chain's CDR3 is CASSMGPLFGYSNQPQHF. DNA of the CDR3: TGTGCCAGTAGTATGGGCCCCCTGTTTGGTTATAGCAATCAGCCCCAGCATTTT.

This rearrangement joins TRBV23-1 to TRBJ2-1; 9 positions match TRBD1. TRBV23-1 has ORF status, its function being uncertain. Trimming removed 4 bases from V and 0 bases from J; junction bases left unmatched: 10. The CDR3 totals 18 residues. For the CDR3, the DNA is TGCGCCAGCAGTCCCTTAGAACAGGGGGCCGTCTCCTACAATGAGCAGTTCTTC. Protein sequence: CASSPLEQGAVSYNEQFF.

The chain couples TRBV7-9 to TRBJ1-1; D ambiguous. The CDR3 loop spans 15 amino acids. The V and J ends lost 1 base and 0 bases respectively, with 9 bases between them. Looked up from germline, CDR1 is SEHNR and CDR2 is FQNEAQ (reference sequence). The CDR3 DNA sequence: TGTGCCAGCAGCTTAGACCCGGGTGTGAACACTGAAGCTTTCTTT. Its protein product is CASSLDPGVNTEAFF.

About this clone: One end of the junction is discordant with germline, which a read error may explain. This chain connects TRBV7-7 to TRBJ2-2; TRBD2 matches 7 bases. The V gene's germline CDR1 is SSHAT and CDR2 FNYEAQ (reference sequence). There are 16 residues in the CDR3. The CDR3 spells CASSPTSVRNTGELFF. DNA for the CDR3: TGTGCTAGCAGCCCTACTAGCGTTCGAAACACCGGGGAGCTGTTTTTT.

The rearrangement links TRBV2 to TRBJ2-5; TRBD1 matches 10 bases. V was clipped by 6 bases and J by 5 bases; unmatched bases: 6. The length of the CDR3 is 14 residues. CDR1 is SNHLY, CDR2 FYNNEI, per germline. CDR3 nucleotide sequence: TGTGCCAGCAGCCGGGACAGGGGACGGGAGACCCAGTACTTC. Protein sequence: CASSRDRGRETQYF.

As regards this clone: This same CDR3 is encoded by further DNA sequences in the sample. This chain links TRBV27 with TRBJ2-7, with D possibly called TRBD1 or TRBD2 (5 bases each). The CDR3 is 14 residues long. V was pared by 4 bases and J by 4 bases, with 14 bases between. CDR1 is MNHEY and CDR2 is SMNVEV in the germline V gene (reference sequence). The DNA for the CDR3 is TGTGCCAGCAGTTCCGGGACCCACGGATACGAGCAGTACTTC. It specifies CASSSGTHGYEQYF.

The chain recombines TRBV6-5 with TRBJ2-7, with no clear D. This CDR3 spans 14 amino acids. Looked up from germline, CDR1 is MNHEY and CDR2 is SVGAGI. The V gene lost 9 bases and the J gene lost 0 bases, with 15 bases spanning the gap. Here the CDR3 DNA reads TGTGCCAGTAGCCGGCAGTCGACCTCCTACGAGCAGTACTTC. Encoded protein: CASSRQSTSYEQYF.

J is TRBJ2-1 and V is TRBV19; 13 bases match TRBD2. V was pared by 1 base and J by 4 bases, with 4 bases of the junction left unmatched. The CDR3 length is 17 residues. Germline CDR1 is LNHDA and CDR2 is SQIVND (reference sequence). The CDR3 here is CASSIGLAGGKYNEQFF. The CDR3 region has the DNA TGTGCCAGTAGTATAGGACTAGCGGGAGGAAAATACAATGAGCAGTTCTTC. Full variable domain (outside the CDR3, taken from reference TRBV19 and TRBJ2-1): DGGITQSPKYLFRKEGQNVTLSCEQNLNHDAMYWYRQDPGQGLRLIYYSQIVNDFQKGDIAEGYSVSREKKESFPLTVTSAQKNPTAFYLCASSIGLAGGKYNEQFFGPGTRLTVL.

This clone was seen a handful of times. The chain links TRBV13 to TRBJ1-1, with a weak D call TRBD1 (6 bases). V was cut by 1 base and J by 1 base, with 10 bases left in between. The CDR3 length is 15 residues. CDR1 and CDR2 from the germline V gene are PRHDT and FYEKMQ (reference sequence). In DNA, the CDR3 is TGTGCCAGCAGCTTAGCCGGGGGCGGGAACACTGAAGCTTTCTTT. Translating gives CASSLAGGGNTEAFF.

The chain employs TRBV2 and TRBJ2-3; 8 bases are shared with TRBD2. V was pared by 2 bases and J by 2 bases, with 15 bases of the junction left unmatched. Germline V gene sequence: CDR1 SNHLY, CDR2 FYNNEI. The CDR3 has 19 amino acids. CDR3 sequence (DNA): TGTGCCAGCAGTGAACCCAACGGGAGGGCCCAAATACACACAGATACGCAGTATTTT. Amino acids: CASSEPNGRAQIHTDTQYF. The full variable domain, with the rest looked up from reference TRBV2 and TRBJ2-3, is EPEVTQTPSHQVTQMGQEVILRCVPISNHLYFYWYRQILGQKVEFLVSFYNNEISEKSEIFDDQFSVERPDGSNFTLKIRSTKLEDSAMYFCASSEPNGRAQIHTDTQYFGPGTRLTVL.

The count of this clone is one. The DNA for the CDR3 is TGTGCCAGCAGCTTAGGACCGGGACAGGGGCCCTACGAGCAGTACTTC. Encoded protein: CASSLGPGQGPYEQYF. The chain couples TRBV5-6 to TRBJ2-7; 10 bases agree with TRBD1. Losses at the gene ends were 2 bases for V and 2 bases for J; bases not matched to a gene: 7. The CDR3 has 16 amino acids. The germline CDR1 and CDR2 sequences are SGHDT and YYEEEE.